Described below is a single TCR beta chain sequence and its context. The data stem from a study of response to subunit inactivated influenza vaccine. The CDR3 consists of 13 residues. In germline, CDR1 is SGHAT, CDR2 FQNNGV. The V and J ends lost 0 bases and 10 bases respectively, with 12 bases between them. MiXCR, applied by TCRdb to the RT-PCR reads, yields one record per CDR3 protein. The repertoire holds 500,000 to 600,000 distinct CDR3 sequences, with roughly 13% as singletons. The source was PBMCs from blood, collected 45 days after vaccination. The chain employs TRBV11-2 and TRBJ1-1; D not resolved. The TCR sequence derives from a man aged 50 to 60 who received an inactivated influenza vaccine. DNA for the CDR3: TGTGCCAGCAGCTTAGATAGGGTCTCCGGAGCTTTCTTT. Translated: CASSLDRVSGAFF.